This TCR beta chain comes out of a study of blood T cell repertoires in COVID-19. Looking at the study overall: The origin of the acute and convalescent COVID-19 samples was the United States, Italy and Spain. T cells, B-cell-depleted T cells, or PBMCs provided the cDNA or gDNA that served as material.

Cohorts were assigned according to the clinical history that participants reported. Data came from immunoSEQ multiplex PCR; TCRdb stores just in-frame clones and leaves some out. The profile shows around 300,000 clones, 85% to 90% of them singletons. Per germline, CDR1 LNHDA and CDR2 SQIVND (reference sequence). V was pared by 6 bases and J by 5 bases, with 4 bases of the junction left unmatched. This CDR3 spans 14 amino acids. The TCR comes from a woman between 18 and 30 years old who had recovered from COVID-19. V usage is TRBV19 and J usage is TRBJ1-6, with 7 nucleotides matching TRBD1. Sequencing used PBMCs or T cells enriched from blood (not recorded which). The CDR3 DNA is TGTGCCAGTAGCCCGGGACAGAATAATTCACCCCTCCACTTT. Encoded protein: CASSPGQNNSPLHF.